The 24 T cell receptor beta chains below come from one sample, sequenced in a study of early T cells in non-severe SARS-CoV-2 infection (dated by TCRdb to 2020 to 2022). Libraries were made using 5' RACE. The instrument was a NextSeq 500. TCRdb's own reprocessing of the public reads used fastp at Q25 and MiXCR and kept productive beta chains. CDR3 protein sequences are deduplicated, and each keeps its most common genes and DNA. The sample table lists approximately 29,000 distinct CDR3 sequences, 6.6% of them with a count of one. Approximately 2.5% of the sample is held by the ten biggest clonotypes. Sequencing used whole blood. The receptors come from an adult who was a healthcare worker with PCR-confirmed SARS-CoV-2 infection or an uninfected control (not recorded which).

By its share, this clonotype is medium-sized (0.01 to 0.1%). V and J are TRBV20-1 and TRBJ1-1; no definite D call. Germline lookup yields CDR1 DFQATT and CDR2 SNEGSKA (reference sequence). The CDR3 consists of 10 residues. V dropped 2 bases and J dropped 6 bases, with 4 bases sitting between them. The DNA for the CDR3 is TGCAGTGCTAGATTGGCTGAAGCTTTCTTT. Amino acids: CSARLAEAFF.

The chain carries TRBV7-2 and TRBJ2-7, with D perhaps TRBD2 (6 bases). CDR1 and CDR2 (germline): SGHTA, FQGNSA. Trimming cost V 0 bases and J 6 bases, with 12 bases left between them. CDR3 length: 14 amino acids. The CDR3 DNA reads TGTGCCAGCAGCTTAGCCCTTCGGACTACCGAGCAGTACTTC. This encodes CASSLALRTTEQYF.

This clonotype was observed many times. The chain couples TRBV7-8 to TRBJ1-1, with a tentative D call TRBD1 (6 bases). Germline assignment: CDR1 SGHVS and CDR2 FQNEAQ. The CDR3 sequence is 15 residues long. The V end lost 3 bases, the J end lost 2 bases, and 13 bases lay between the germline ends. CDR3 sequence reads: CASSFAGQTNTEAFF. CDR3 sequence (DNA): TGTGCCAGCAGCTTCGCCGGACAGACTAACACTGAAGCTTTCTTT.

This clonotype was found many times. The V call is TRBV20-1, the J call TRBJ2-2, with TRBD1 matching 10 bases. Per germline, CDR1 DFQATT and CDR2 SNEGSKA (reference sequence). CDR3 size: 16 residues. With 1 base clipped from V and 3 bases from J, the junction kept 5 bases outside the gene matches. CDR3 sequence reads: CSARVPGTGDTGELFF. The CDR3 DNA is TGCAGTGCTAGAGTCCCTGGGACAGGGGACACCGGGGAGCTGTTTTTT.

This clonotype was recorded at least ten times. J is TRBJ1-5 and V is TRBV9; no reliable D call. V was pared by 3 bases and J by 13 bases, with 20 bases between. This CDR3 region has 14 residues. Germline assignment: CDR1 SGDLS and CDR2 YYNGEE. CDR3 region: CASSAEELSPIQHF. CDR3 sequence (DNA): TGTGCCAGCAGCGCCGAGGAGTTGAGTCCTATACAGCATTTT.

The chain links TRBV5-6 to TRBJ2-1; 9 nucleotides align to TRBD2. This CDR3 is 15 amino acids long. V shed 4 bases and J 2 bases; nucleotides not matched to a gene: 4. Germline assignment: CDR1 SGHDT and CDR2 YYEEEE. Here the CDR3 reads CASSVRLAAYNEQFF. As DNA, the CDR3 is TGTGCCAGCAGCGTAAGACTAGCGGCCTACAATGAGCAGTTCTTC.

This clonotype was found many times. The V and J genes are TRBV11-3 and TRBJ2-1; TRBD2 agrees at 7 bases. The CDR3 runs 15 residues. Germline CDR1 is SGHNT and CDR2 is YENEEA. After removal of 5 bases from V and 2 bases from J, the junction contained 6 bases not matched to a gene. CDR3 protein: CASSPPGGPYNEQFF. Here the CDR3 DNA reads TGTGCCAGCAGCCCCCCGGGAGGCCCCTACAATGAGCAGTTCTTC.

This clonotype was seen a handful of times. This rearrangement joins TRBV7-8 to TRBJ2-3, with D hard to call. CDR3 size: 13 residues. V lost 5 bases and J 5 bases, leaving 11 bases between the germline ends. The germline CDR1 and CDR2 sequences are SGHVS and FQNEAQ. CDR3 sequence reads: CASSPIEVDTQYF. In DNA, the CDR3 is TGTGCCAGCAGCCCAATCGAGGTAGATACGCAGTATTTT.

This clonotype has only a few counts. The genes are TRBV6-2 or TRBV6-3 and TRBJ2-5, with 9 positions matching TRBD2. V lost 1 base to trimming and J lost 7 bases; unmatched junction nucleotides: 10. Germline values: CDR1 MNHEY, CDR2 SVGEGT. The CDR3 consists of 16 residues. Here the CDR3 DNA reads TGTGCCAGCAGTTACTTCGATAGCGGGAGCCGAGGGACCCAGTACTTC. This encodes CASSYFDSGSRGTQYF.

This clonotype came up many times. This rearrangement joins TRBV29-1 to TRBJ1-5; possible D gene TRBD1, 5 bases. Germline loops: CDR1 SQVTM, CDR2 ANQGSEA. Trimming took off 3 bases at V and 2 bases at J, with 8 bases between the two ends. CDR3 length: 13 residues. CDR3 in amino acids: CSVEEQGNQPQHF. CDR3 nucleotides: TGCAGCGTTGAGGAACAGGGCAATCAGCCCCAGCATTTT.

This clonotype was found a few times. V is TRBV25-1 and J is TRBJ2-5, with D perhaps TRBD2 (6 bases). Deletions cut 6 bases from V and 5 bases from J, with 19 bases between. The CDR3 runs 15 residues. CDR1 is MGHDK and CDR2 is SYGVNS in the germline V gene. The CDR3 DNA sequence: TGTGCCAGCAGCGGGACTGAGGCTCACTGGGAGACCCAGTACTTC. Translation gives CASSGTEAHWETQYF. Looking up the rest from reference TRBV25-1 and TRBJ2-5 gives the full variable domain: EADIYQTPRYLVIGTGKKITLECSQTMGHDKMYWYQQDPGMELHLIHYSYGVNSTEKGDLSSESTVSRIRTEHFPLTLESARPSHTSQYLCASSGTEAHWETQYFGPGTRLLVL.

CDR3 bases: TGCAGTGCTAGCGGGAGTGACCACGAGCAGTACTTC. Protein product: CSASGSDHEQYF. The J gene is TRBJ2-7, the V gene TRBV20-1; maybe TRBD2 (6 bases). Germline V gene data show CDR1 as DFQATT and CDR2 as SNEGSKA (reference sequence). The CDR3 spans 12 residues. Trimming pared 3 bases from V and 5 bases from J, leaving 11 bases between.

This clonotype was observed at least ten times. The V call is TRBV4-2, the J call TRBJ1-2; maybe TRBD1 (5 bases). CDR3 size: 15 residues. Germline values: CDR1 LGHNA, CDR2 YNFKEQ. Trimming shortened V by 5 bases and J by 0 bases, and 13 bases separated the two germline ends. CDR3 sequence reads: CASSSYRRTNYGYTF. Written as DNA, the CDR3 is TGTGCCAGCAGCTCCTACAGGAGAACTAACTATGGCTACACCTTC.

This clonotype was seen many times. The CDR3 DNA reads as TGTGCCAGCAGTCAAGGGTTGCAGAACACTGAAGCTTTCTTT. Its protein is CASSQGLQNTEAFF. The chain carries TRBV6-2 or TRBV6-3 and TRBJ1-1; D is ambiguous. Germline V CDR1 and CDR2: MNHEY, SVGEGT. The CDR3 is 14 residues long. V lost 5 bases, J lost 1 base, and 11 bases lay in between.

This clonotype occurred many times. This rearrangement joins TRBV7-2 to TRBJ1-1; D is unresolved. The CDR3 extends over 16 amino acids. Trimming cost V 2 bases and J 0 bases, with 13 bases left between them. Germline V gene sequence: CDR1 SGHTA, CDR2 FQGNSA. The CDR3 loop reads CASSLIWGRVNTEAFF. Written as DNA, the CDR3 is TGTGCCAGCAGCTTAATATGGGGTAGGGTGAACACTGAAGCTTTCTTT.

This clonotype was seen at least ten times. The chain carries TRBV28 and TRBJ1-6, with TRBD1 matching 7 bases. There are 15 residues in the CDR3. V was pared by 6 bases and J by 10 bases, with 12 bases of the junction left unmatched. Germline V CDR1 and CDR2: MDHEN, SYDVKM. The CDR3 region is CASRLSDRERSPLHF. Written as DNA, the CDR3 is TGTGCCAGCAGATTGTCTGACAGGGAGAGATCACCCCTCCACTTT. The full variable domain, in which reference TRBV28 and TRBJ1-6 provide the parts outside the CDR3, is DVKVTQSSRYLVKRTGEKVFLECVQDMDHENMFWYRQDPGLGLRLIYFSYDVKMKEKGDIPEGYSVSREKKERFSLILESASTNQTSMYLCASRLSDRERSPLHFGNGTRLTVT.

There are many counts of this clonotype. This chain joins TRBV7-2 and TRBJ2-1; 10 positions agree with TRBD2. J lost 5 bases, V lost 1 base, and 2 bases had no gene match. Per the germline V gene, CDR1 is SGHTA and CDR2 is FQGNSA. This CDR3 is built from 15 residues. CDR3 coding DNA: TGTGCCAGCAGCTTAGTTCTAGCGGGGGACAATGAGCAGTTCTTC. It is translated as CASSLVLAGDNEQFF.

This clonotype was observed many times. V and J are TRBV7-9 and TRBJ2-1; 11 bases match TRBD2. The germline V gene encodes CDR1 SEHNR and CDR2 FQNEAQ (reference sequence). The CDR3 covers 16 residues. The J segment lost 9 bases and the V segment lost 2 bases, leaving 9 bases of the junction unmatched. CDR3 in amino acids: CASSLSPLAGVGEQFF. The CDR3 DNA is TGTGCCAGCAGCTTATCCCCACTAGCGGGAGTCGGTGAGCAGTTCTTC.

This clonotype was observed at least ten times. The V call is TRBV20-1, the J call TRBJ1-5, with unresolved D. The CDR3 extends over 12 amino acids. CDR1 is DFQATT, CDR2 SNEGSKA, per germline (reference sequence). The V gene lost 6 bases and the J gene lost 0 bases, with 6 bases spanning the gap. CDR3 residues: CSARYSNQPQHF. The DNA of the CDR3 is TGCAGTGCCCGATATAGCAATCAGCCCCAGCATTTT.

The V gene is TRBV6-2 or TRBV6-3, the J gene TRBJ2-5, with a possible D match to TRBD1 (5 bases). The V gene's germline CDR1 is MNHEY and CDR2 SVGEGT. The CDR3 contains 14 residues. Trimming cost V 0 bases and J 2 bases, with 7 bases left between them. CDR3 in amino acids: CASSYSAGQETQYF. DNA for the CDR3: TGTGCCAGCAGTTACTCTGCAGGGCAAGAGACCCAGTACTTC.

Note on this clonotype: Given a much more abundant clone one base away, this may be a read error. The chain couples TRBV9 to TRBJ1-4, with a tentative D call TRBD1 (5 bases). Germline V lookup: CDR1 SGDLS, CDR2 YYNGEE. CDR3 size: 16 residues. V was pared by 4 bases and J by 2 bases, with 15 bases between. The CDR3 sequence: CASSLQSGPTNEKLFF. The CDR3 coding sequence is TGTGCCAGCAGCCTCCAGTCGGGACCGACTAATGAAAAACTGTTTTTT. The full variable domain, with the rest looked up from reference TRBV9 and TRBJ1-4, is DSGVTQTPKHLITATGQRVTLRCSPRSGDLSVYWYQQSLDQGLQFLIQYYNGEERAKGNILERFSAQQFPDLHSELNLSSLELGDSALYFCASSLQSGPTNEKLFFGSGTQLSVL.

This clonotype was observed a handful of times. This chain links TRBV27 with TRBJ1-2; TRBD1 aligns across 8 bases. The germline gives CDR1 MNHEY, CDR2 SMNVEV (reference sequence). The ends lost 2 bases at V and 8 bases at J; junction bases unmatched: 10. The CDR3 loop spans 15 amino acids. The CDR3 protein is CASSLSGDRLRGYTF. In DNA form, the CDR3 reads TGTGCCAGCAGTTTAAGTGGGGACAGGCTCCGCGGCTACACCTTC.

This clonotype was recorded many times. The gene calls are TRBV16 and TRBJ1-2; TRBD1 agrees at 12 bases. The CDR3 has 14 amino acids. Germline assignment: CDR1 KGHSY and CDR2 FQNENV. The trim removed 10 bases at V and 4 bases at J, leaving 7 bases unmatched. CDR3 coding DNA: TGTGCCACCACGACGGGACAGGGGGCCTATGGCTACACCTTC. Translation gives CATTTGQGAYGYTF.

This clonotype was recorded many times. The chain has TRBV7-3 and TRBJ1-3; 10 positions agree with TRBD1. The germline gives CDR1 SGHTA, CDR2 FQGTGA. J lost 3 bases, V lost 5 bases, and 7 bases had no gene match. The CDR3 extends over 16 amino acids. DNA of the CDR3: TGTGCCAGCAGCCTCGGGGACAGGGGCTTTGGAAACACCATATATTTT. It codes for CASSLGDRGFGNTIYF.